This T cell receptor beta chain stems from a study of T cell responses to AZD1222 COVID-19 vaccine. Repertoires were generated with immunoSEQ multiplex PCR, while TCRdb's copy carries only in-frame clones and drops some. Among about 94,000 clones listed, roughly 85% were seen once. Findings of the study overall: With dominance at 160-218 and 743-854, vaccine-associated CD4 TCRs spanned spike.

Germline V lookup: CDR1 GTSNPN, CDR2 SVGIG (reference sequence). CDR3 length: 13 residues. Trimming stripped 1 base from V and 6 bases from J, with 11 bases between. A word on this clone: Its target is unknown.

The TCR sequence derives from an adult who received the AZD1222 COVID-19 vaccine. The J gene is TRBJ2-3, the V gene TRBV30, with D tentatively TRBD1 (5 bases). Sample: peripheral blood, taken 28 days after the second AZD1222 dose. In nucleotides, the CDR3 is TGTGCCTGGAGTGAGGGGTTGAGGGATACGCAGTATTTT. This gives the protein CAWSEGLRDTQYF.